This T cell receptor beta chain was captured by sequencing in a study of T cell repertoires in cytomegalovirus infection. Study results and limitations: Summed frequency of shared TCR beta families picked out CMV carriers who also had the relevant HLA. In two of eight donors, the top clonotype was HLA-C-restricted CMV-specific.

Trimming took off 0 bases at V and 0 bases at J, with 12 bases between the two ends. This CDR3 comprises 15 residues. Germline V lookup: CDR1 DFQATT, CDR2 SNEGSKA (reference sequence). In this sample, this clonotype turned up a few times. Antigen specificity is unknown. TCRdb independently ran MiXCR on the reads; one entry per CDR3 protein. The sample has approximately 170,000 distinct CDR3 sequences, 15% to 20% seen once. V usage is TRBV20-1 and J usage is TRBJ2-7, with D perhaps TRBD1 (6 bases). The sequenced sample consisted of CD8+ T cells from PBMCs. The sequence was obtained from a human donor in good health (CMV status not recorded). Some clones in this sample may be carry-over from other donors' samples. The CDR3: CSAREIPGDSYEQYF. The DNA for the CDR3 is TGCAGTGCTAGAGAGATACCAGGGGACTCCTACGAGCAGTACTTC.